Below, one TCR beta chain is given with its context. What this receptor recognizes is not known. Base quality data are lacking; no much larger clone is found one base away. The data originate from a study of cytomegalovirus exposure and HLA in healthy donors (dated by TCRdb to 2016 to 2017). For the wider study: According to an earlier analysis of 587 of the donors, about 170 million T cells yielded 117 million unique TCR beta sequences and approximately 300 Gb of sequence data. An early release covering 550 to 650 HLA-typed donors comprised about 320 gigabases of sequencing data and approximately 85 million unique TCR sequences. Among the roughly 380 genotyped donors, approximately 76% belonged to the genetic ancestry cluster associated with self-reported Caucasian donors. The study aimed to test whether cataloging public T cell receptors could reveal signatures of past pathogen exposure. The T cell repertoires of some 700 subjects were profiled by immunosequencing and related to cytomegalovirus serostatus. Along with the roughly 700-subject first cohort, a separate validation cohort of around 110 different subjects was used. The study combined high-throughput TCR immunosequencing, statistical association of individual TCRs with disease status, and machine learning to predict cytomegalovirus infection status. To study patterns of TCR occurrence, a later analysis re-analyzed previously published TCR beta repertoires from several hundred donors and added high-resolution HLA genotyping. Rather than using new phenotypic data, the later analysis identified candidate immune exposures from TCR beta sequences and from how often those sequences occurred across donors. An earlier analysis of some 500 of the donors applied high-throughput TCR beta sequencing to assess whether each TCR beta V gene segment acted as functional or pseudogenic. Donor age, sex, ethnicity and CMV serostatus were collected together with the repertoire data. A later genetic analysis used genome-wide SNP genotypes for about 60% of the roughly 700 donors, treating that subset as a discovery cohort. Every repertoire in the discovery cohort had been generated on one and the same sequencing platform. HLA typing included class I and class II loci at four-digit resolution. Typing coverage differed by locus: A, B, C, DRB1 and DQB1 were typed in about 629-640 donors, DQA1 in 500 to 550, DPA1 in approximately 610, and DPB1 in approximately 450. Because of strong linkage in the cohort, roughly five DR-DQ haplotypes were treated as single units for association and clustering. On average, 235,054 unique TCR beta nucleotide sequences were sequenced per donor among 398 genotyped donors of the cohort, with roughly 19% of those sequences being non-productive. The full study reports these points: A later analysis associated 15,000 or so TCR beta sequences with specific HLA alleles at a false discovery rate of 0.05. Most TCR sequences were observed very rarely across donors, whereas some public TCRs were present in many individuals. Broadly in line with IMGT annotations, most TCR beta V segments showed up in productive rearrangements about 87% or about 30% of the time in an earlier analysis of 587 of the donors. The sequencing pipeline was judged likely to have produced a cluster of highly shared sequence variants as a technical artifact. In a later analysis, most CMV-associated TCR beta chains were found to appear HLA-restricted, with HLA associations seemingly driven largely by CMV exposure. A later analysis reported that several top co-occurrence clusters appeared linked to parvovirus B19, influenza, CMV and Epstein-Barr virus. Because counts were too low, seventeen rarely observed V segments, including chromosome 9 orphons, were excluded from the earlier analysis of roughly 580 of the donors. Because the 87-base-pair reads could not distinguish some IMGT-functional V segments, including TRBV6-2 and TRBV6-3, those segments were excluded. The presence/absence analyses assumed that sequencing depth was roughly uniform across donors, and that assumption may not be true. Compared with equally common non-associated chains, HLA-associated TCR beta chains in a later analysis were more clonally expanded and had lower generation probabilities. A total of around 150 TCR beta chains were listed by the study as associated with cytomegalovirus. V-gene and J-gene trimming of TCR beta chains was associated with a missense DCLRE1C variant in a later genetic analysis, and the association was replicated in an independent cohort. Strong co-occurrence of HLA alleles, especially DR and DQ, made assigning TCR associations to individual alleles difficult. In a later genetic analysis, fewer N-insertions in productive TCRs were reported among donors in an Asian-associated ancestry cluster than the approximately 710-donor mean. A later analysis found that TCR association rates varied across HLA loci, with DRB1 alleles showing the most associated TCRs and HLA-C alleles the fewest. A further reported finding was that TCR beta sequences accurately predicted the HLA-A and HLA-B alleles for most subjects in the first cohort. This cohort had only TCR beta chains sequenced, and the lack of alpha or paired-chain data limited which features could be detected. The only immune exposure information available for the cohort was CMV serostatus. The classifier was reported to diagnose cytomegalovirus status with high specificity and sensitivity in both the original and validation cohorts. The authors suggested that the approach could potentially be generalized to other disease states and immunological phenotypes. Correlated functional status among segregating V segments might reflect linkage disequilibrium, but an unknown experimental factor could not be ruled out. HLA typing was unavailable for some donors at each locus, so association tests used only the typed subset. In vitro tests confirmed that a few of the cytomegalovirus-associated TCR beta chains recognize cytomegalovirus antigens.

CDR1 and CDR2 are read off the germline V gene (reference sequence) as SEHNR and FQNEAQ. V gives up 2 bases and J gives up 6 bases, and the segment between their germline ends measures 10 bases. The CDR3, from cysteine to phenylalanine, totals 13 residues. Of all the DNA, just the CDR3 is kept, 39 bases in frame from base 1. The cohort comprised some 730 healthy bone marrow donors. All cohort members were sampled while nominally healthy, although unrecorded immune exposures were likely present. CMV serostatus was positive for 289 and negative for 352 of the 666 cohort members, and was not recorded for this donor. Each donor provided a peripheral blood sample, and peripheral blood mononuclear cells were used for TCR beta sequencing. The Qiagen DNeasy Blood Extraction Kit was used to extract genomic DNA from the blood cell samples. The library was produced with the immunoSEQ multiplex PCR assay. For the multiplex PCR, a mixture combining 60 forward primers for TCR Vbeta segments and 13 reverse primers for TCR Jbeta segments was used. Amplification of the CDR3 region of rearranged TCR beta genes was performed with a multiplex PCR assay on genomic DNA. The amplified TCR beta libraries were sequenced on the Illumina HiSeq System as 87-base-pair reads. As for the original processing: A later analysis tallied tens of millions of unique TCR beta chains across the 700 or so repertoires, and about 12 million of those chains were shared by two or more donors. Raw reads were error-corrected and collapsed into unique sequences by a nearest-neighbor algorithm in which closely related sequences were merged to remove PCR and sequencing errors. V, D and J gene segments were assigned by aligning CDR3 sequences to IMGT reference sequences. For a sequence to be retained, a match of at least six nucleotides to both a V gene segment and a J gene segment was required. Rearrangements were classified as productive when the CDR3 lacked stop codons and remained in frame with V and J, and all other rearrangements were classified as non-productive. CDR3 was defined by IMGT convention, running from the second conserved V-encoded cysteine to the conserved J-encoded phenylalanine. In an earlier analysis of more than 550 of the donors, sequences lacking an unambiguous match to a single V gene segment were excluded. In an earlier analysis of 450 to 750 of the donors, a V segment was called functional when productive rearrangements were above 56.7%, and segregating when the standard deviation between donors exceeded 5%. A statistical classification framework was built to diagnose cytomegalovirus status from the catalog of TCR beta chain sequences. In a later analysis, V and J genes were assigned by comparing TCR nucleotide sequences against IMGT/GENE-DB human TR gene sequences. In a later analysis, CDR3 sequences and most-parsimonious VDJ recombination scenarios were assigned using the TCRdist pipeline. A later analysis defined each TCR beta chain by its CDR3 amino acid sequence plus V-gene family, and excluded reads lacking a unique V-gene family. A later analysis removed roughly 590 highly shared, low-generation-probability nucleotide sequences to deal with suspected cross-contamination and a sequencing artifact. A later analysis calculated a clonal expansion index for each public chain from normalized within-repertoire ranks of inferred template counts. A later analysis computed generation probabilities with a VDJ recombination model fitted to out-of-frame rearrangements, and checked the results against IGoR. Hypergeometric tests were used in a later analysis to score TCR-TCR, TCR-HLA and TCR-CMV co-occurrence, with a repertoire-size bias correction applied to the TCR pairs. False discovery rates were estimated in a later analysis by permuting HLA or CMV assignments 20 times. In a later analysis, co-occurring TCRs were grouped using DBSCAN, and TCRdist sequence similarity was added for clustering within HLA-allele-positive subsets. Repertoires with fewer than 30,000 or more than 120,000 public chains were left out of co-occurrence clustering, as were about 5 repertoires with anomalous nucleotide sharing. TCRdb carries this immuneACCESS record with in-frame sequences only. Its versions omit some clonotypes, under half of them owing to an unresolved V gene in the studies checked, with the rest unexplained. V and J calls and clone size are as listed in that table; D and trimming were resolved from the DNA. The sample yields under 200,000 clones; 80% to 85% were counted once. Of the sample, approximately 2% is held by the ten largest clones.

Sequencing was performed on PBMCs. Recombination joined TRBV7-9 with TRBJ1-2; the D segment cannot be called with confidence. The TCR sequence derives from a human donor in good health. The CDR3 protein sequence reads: CASSLSVPDGYTF. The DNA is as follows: TGTGCCAGCAGCTTATCAGTGCCAGATGGCTACACCTTC.